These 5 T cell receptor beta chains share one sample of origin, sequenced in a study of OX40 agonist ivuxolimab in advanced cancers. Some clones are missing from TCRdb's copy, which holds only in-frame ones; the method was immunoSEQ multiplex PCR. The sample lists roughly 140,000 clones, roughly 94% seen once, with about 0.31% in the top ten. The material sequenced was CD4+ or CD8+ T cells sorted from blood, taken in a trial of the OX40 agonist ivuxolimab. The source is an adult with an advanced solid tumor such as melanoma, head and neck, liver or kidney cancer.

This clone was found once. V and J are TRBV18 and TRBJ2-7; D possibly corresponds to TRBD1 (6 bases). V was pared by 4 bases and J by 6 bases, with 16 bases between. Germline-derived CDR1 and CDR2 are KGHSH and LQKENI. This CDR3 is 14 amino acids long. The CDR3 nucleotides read TGTGCCAGCTCACGGCCGAACAGGGAATCCGAGCAGTACTTC. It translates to CASSRPNRESEQYF. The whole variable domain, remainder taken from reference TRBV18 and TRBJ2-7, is NAGVMQNPRHLVRRRGQEARLRCSPMKGHSHVYWYRQLPEEGLKFMVYLQKENIIDESGMPKERFSAEFPKEGPSILRIQQVVRGDSAAYFCASSRPNRESEQYFGPGTRLTVT.

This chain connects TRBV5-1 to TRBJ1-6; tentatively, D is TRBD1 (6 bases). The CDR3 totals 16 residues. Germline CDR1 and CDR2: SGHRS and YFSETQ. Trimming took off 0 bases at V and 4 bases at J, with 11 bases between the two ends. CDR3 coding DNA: TGCGCCAGCAGCTTGGTGTCAGGGGTATATAATTCACCCCTCCACTTT. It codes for CASSLVSGVYNSPLHF.

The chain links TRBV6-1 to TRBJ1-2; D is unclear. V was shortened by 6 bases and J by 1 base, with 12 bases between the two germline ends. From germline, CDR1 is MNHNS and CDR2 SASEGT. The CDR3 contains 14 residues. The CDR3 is CASRIDTINYGYTF. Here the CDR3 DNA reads TGTGCCAGCAGGATTGACACGATTAACTATGGCTACACCTTC.

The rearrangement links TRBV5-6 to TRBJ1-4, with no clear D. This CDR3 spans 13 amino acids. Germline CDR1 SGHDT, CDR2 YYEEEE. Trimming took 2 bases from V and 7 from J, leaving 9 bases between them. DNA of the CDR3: TGTGCCAGCAGCTTAGCTACGGGTGAAAAACTGTTTTTT. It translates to CASSLATGEKLFF.

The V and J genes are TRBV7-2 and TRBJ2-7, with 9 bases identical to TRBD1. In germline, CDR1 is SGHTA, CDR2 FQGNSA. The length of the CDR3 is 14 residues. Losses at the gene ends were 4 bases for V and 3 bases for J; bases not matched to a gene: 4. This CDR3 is CASSSMTGGYEQYF. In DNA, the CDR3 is TGTGCCAGCAGCTCGATGACAGGGGGCTACGAGCAGTACTTC.